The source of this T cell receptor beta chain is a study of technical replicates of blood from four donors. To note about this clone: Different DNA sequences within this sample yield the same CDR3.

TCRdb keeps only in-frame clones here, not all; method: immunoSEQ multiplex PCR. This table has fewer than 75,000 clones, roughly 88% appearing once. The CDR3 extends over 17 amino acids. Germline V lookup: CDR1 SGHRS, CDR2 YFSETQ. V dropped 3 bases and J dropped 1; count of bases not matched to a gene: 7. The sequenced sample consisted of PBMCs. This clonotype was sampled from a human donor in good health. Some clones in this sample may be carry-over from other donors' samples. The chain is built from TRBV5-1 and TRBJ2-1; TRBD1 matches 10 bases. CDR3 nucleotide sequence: TGCGCCAGCAGCTCCCCCCGGACAGGGGGGTCCTACAATGAGCAGTTCTTC. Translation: CASSSPRTGGSYNEQFF.